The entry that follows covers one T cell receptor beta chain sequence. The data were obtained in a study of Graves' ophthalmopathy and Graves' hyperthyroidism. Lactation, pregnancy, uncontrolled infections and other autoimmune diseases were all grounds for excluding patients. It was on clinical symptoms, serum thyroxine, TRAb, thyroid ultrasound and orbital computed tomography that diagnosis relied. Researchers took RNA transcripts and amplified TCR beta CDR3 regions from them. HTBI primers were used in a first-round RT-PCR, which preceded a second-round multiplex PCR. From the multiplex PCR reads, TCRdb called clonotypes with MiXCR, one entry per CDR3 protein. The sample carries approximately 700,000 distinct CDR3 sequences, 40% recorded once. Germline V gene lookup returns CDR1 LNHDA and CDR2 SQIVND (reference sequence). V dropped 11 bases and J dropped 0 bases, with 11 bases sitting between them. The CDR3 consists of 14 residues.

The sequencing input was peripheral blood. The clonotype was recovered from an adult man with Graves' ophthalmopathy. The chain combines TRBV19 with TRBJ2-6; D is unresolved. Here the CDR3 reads CAWSKASGANVLTF. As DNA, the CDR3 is TGTGCCTGGAGTAAGGCCTCTGGGGCCAACGTCCTGACTTTC.